This passage covers 2 T cell receptor beta chains from one sample sequenced in a study of T cell repertoires in cytomegalovirus infection. One entry per CDR3 protein results from TCRdb running MiXCR on the reads. The sample includes 740,000 or so distinct CDR3 sequences, 35% of them seen just once. Sequencing was done on a sample of PBMCs. The source is a human donor in good health (CMV status not recorded). Some clones in this sample may be carry-over from other donors' samples.

This clonotype was seen at least ten times. This CDR3 reads CASRPDSYEQYF. The CDR3 DNA sequence: TGTGCCAGCAGACCAGACTCCTACGAGCAGTACTTC. V usage is TRBV7-9 and J usage is TRBJ2-7; D remains unclear. The CDR3 loop spans 12 amino acids. Per germline, CDR1 SEHNR and CDR2 FQNEAQ (reference sequence). V gave up 6 bases and J gave up 0 bases, with 6 bases separating them.

This clonotype turned up a few times. The V call is TRBV20-1, the J call TRBJ1-5, with D maybe TRBD1 (6 bases). V lost 5 bases and J 0 bases, leaving 14 bases between the germline ends. The germline V gene has CDR1 DFQATT and CDR2 SNEGSKA (reference sequence). The CDR3 loop spans 15 amino acids. CDR3 loop: CSARRRDISNQPQHF. The CDR3, as DNA: TGCAGTGCTCGACGGAGGGACATTAGCAATCAGCCCCAGCATTTT.